This TCR beta chain was identified during a study of cytomegalovirus exposure and HLA in healthy donors. Looked up from germline, CDR1 is SQVTM and CDR2 is ANQGSEA. This CDR3 has 12 amino acids. V lost 8 bases and J 5 bases, leaving 15 bases between the germline ends. Some clones are missing from TCRdb's copy, which holds only in-frame ones; the method was immunoSEQ multiplex PCR. The repertoire holds 180,000 or so clones, 75% to 85% seen once, with around 15% in the top ten. In regard to this clone: As yet, its antigen is unknown.

Donors were drawn from the roughly 110-subject validation cohort, separate from the roughly 670-subject first cohort. Study results and caveats: Most observed TCR sequences were rare, whereas some public TCRs were detected in many donors. According to a subsequent analysis, TCR clusters identified in the first cohort showed a tendency to co-occur across the 100 to 150 validation repertoires. About 180 TCR beta chains were listed as cytomegalovirus-associated.

The source material was PBMCs. The chain is built from TRBV29-1 and TRBJ1-2, with D perhaps TRBD1 (5 bases). This clonotype was obtained from a woman in her twenties or thirties in good health and CMV-seropositive. The CDR3 DNA follows: TGCAGCTACAGGCAACTCGAGTATGGCTACACCTTC. It is translated as CSYRQLEYGYTF.